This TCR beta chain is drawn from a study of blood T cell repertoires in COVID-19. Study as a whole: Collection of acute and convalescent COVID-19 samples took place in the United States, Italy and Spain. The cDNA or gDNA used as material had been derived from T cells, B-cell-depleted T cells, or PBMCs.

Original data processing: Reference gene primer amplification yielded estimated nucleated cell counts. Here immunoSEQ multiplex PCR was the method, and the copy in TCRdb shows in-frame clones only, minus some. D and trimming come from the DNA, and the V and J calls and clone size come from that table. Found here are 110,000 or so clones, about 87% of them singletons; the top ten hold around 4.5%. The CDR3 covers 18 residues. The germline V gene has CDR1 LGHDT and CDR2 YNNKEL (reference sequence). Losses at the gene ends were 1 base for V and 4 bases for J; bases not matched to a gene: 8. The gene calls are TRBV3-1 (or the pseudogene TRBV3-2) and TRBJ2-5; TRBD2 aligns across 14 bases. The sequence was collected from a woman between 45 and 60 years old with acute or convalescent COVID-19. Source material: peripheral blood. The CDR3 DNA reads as TGTGCCAGCAGCCAAGGCCCCGGGACTAGCGGGAGAGGAGAGACCCAGTACTTC. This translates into CASSQGPGTSGRGETQYF.